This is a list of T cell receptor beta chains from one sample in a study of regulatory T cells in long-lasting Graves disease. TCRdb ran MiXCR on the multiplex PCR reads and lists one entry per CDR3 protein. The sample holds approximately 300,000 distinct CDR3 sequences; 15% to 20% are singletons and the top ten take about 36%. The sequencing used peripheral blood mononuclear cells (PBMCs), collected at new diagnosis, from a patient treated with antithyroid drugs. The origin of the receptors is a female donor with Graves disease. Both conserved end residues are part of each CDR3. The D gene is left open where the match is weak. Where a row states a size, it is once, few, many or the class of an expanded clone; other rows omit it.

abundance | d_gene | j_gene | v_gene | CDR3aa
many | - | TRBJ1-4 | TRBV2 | CASKVRAPTTASTEKLFF
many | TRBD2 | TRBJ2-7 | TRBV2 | CASSWEGTYEQYF
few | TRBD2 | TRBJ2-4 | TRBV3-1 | CASSQDLAGESAKNIQYF
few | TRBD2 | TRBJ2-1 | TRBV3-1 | CASSQVVSGSDNEQFF
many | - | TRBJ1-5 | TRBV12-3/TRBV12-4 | CASSFGTQSSNQPQHF
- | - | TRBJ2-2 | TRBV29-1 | CSVEGTPNTGELFF
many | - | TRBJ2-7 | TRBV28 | CASRTASYEQYF
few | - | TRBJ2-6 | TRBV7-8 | CASSLASAGPGANVLTF
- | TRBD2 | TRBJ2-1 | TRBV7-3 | CASSLWASGAISYDEQFF
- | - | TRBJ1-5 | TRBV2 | CASSYSAGSGQPQHF
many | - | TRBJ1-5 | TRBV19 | CASTSSGAVAQPQHF
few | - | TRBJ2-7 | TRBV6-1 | CASTSLADQGEQYF
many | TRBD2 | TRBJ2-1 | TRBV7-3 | CASSPRTSGTYNEQFF
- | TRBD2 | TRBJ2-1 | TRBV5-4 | CASSFGTSGSSF
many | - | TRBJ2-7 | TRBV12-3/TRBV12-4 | CASSPPPLGSEQYF
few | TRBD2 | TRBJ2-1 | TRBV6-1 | CASRGLAGGIATYNEQFF
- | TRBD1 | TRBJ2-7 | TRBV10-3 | CATEEQGKGEQYF
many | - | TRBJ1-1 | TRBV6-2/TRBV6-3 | CASSYPLRGAGTEAFF
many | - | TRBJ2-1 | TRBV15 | CATSRDAGTVNEQFF
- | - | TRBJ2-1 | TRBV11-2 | CASRENGNEQFF
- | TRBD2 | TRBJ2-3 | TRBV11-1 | CASSPPGLAGGPDTQYF
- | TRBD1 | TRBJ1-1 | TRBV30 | CACRDSSYTEAFF
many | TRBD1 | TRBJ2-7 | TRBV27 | CASNGQGATYEQYF
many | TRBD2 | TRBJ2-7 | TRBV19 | CASSIGWLAGAYEQYF
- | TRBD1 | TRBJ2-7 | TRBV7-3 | CASSPTPGTGVVYEQYF
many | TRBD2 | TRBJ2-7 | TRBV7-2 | CASSSRGLAGVSLYEQYF
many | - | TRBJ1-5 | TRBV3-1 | CASSQERGGQPQHF
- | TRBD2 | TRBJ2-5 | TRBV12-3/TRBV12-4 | CASSFVAGVSETQYF
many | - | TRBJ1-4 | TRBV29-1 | CSVADATNEKLFF
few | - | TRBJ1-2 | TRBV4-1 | CASSNRHPGDGYTF
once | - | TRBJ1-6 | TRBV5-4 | CASSLGGAEYSPLHF
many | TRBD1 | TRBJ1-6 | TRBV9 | CASSSGVAGGTYNSPLHF
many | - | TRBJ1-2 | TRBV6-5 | CASSYGGGGYTF
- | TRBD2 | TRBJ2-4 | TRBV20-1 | CSADSGTSGSVKNIQYF
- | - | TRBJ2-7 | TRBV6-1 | CASSRTALRPYEQYF
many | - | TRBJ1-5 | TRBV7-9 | CASSLVQGDYSNQPQHF
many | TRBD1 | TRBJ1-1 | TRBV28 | CASSPTPQDRERVKAFF
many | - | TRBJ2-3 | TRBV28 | CASTETSLTQYF
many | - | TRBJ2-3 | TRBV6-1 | CATARRSQLTQNTQYF
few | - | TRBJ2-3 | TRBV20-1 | CSARADLQTSTDTQYF
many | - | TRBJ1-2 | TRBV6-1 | CASTLRKRSNYGYTF
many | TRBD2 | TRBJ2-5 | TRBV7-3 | CASSLMAGGPRETQYF
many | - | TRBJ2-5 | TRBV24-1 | CATSKGPDFIHQETQYF
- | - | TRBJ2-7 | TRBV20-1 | CSARGARAIDEQYF
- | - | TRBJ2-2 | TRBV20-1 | CSAFRANTGELFF
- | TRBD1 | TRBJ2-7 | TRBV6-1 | CASSTPDRVSYEQYF
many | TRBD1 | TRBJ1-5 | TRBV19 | CASSLGPDRGRQPQHF
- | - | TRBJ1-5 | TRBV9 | CASSAGILGNQPQHF
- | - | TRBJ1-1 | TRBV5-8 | CASSGGPARGGTEAFF
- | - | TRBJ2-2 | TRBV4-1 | CASSQVGATISGANTGELFF
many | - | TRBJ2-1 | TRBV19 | CASSPRALSSYNEQFF
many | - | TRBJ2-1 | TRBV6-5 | CASSYVLGLNSYNEQFF
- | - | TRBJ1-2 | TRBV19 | CASCPRRLATNGYTF
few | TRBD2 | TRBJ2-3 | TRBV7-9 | CASSGWTSGRTDTQYF
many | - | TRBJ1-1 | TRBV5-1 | CASSFATPNTEAFF